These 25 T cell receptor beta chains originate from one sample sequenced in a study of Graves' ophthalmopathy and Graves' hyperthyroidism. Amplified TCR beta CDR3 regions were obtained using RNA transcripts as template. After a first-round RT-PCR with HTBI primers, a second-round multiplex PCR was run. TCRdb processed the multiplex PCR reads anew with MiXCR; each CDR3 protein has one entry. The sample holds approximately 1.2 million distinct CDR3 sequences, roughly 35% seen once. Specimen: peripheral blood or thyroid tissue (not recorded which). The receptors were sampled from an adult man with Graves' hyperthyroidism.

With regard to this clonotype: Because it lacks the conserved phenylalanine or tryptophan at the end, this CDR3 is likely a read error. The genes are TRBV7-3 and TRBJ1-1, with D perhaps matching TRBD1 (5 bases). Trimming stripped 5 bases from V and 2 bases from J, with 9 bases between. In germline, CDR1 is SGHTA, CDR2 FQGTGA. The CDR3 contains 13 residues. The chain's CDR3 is CASSTQENTEAFL. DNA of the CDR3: TGTGCCAGCAGCACACAGGAAAACACTGAAGCTTTCCTT.

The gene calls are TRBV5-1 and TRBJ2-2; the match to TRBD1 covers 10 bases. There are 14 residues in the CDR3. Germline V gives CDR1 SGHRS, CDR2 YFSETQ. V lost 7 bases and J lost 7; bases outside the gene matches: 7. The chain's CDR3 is CASRDRGLGGELFF. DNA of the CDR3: TGCGCCAGCCGAGACAGGGGGCTAGGCGGGGAGCTGTTTTTT.

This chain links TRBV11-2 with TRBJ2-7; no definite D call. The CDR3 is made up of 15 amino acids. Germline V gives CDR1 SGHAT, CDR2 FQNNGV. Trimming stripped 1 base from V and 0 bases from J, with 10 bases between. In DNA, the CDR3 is TGTGCCAGCAGCTTAGCCGACGGTAGCTCCTACGAGCAGTACTTC. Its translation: CASSLADGSSYEQYF.

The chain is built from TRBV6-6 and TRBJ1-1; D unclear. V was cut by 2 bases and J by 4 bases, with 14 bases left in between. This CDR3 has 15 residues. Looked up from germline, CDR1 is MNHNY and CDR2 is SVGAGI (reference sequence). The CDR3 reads CASSYLTALRTEAFF. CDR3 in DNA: TGTGCCAGCAGTTACCTTACAGCGTTGCGCACTGAAGCTTTCTTT.

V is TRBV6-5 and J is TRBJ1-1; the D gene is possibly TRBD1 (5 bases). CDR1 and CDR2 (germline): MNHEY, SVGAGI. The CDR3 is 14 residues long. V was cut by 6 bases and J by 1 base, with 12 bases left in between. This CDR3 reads CASRRSRENTEAFF. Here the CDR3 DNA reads TGTGCCAGCAGACGGTCCAGGGAGAACACTGAAGCTTTCTTT.

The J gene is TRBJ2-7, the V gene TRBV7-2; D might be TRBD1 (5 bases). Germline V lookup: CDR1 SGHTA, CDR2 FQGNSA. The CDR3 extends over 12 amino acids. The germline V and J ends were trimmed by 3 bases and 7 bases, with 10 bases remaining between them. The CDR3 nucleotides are TGTGCCAGCAGCTTTAGCAAGGGGGAGCAGTACTTC. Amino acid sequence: CASSFSKGEQYF.

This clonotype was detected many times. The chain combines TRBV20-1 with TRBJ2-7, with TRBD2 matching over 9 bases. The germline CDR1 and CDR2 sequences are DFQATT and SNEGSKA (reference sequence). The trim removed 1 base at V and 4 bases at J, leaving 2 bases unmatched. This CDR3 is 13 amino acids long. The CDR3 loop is CSARVSGRYEQYF. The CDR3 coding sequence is TGCAGTGCTAGAGTGAGCGGGAGGTACGAGCAGTACTTC.

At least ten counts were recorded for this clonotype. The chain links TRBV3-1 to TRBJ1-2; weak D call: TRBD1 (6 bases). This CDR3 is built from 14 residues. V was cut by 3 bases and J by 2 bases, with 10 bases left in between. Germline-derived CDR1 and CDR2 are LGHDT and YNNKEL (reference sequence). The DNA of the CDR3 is TGTGCCAGCAGCCACGGGACACAGAACTATGGCTACACCTTC. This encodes CASSHGTQNYGYTF.

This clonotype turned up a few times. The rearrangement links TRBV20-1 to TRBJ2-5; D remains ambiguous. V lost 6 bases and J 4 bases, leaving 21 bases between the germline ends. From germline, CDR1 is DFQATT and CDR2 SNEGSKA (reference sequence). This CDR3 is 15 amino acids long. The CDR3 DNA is TGCAGTGCCCCGCCCCCAGCCCGCGTTGGAGAGACCCAGTACTTC. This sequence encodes CSAPPPARVGETQYF.

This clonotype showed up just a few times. CDR3 DNA sequence: TGTGCCAGCAGTGATTTTGGACAAATGGAGACCCAGTACTTC. Translation gives CASSDFGQMETQYF. The J gene is TRBJ2-5, the V gene TRBV2, with D perhaps TRBD1 (5 bases). The CDR3 loop spans 14 amino acids. Germline CDR1 and CDR2: SNHLY and FYNNEI. The germline V and J ends were trimmed by 3 bases and 5 bases, with 13 bases remaining between them.

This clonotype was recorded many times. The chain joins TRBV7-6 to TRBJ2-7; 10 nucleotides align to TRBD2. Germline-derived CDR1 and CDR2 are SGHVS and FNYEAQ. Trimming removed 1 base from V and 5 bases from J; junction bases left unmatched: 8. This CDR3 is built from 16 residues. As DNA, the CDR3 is TGTGCCAGCAGCTTAGTCCTAGCGGGAGTCTTCCACGAGCAGTACTTC. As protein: CASSLVLAGVFHEQYF. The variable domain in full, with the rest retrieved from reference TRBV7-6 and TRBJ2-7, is GAGVSQSPRYKVTKRGQDVALRCDPISGHVSLYWYRQALGQGPEFLTYFNYEAQQDKSGLPNDRFSAERPEGSISTLTIQRTEQRDSAMYRCASSLVLAGVFHEQYFGPGTRLTVT.

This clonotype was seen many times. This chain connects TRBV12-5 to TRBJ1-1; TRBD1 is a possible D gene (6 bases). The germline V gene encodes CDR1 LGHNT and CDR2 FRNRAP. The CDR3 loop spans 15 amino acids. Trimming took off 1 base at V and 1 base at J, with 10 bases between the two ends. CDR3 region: CASGLGGTRNTEAFF. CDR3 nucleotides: TGTGCTAGTGGTTTGGGGGGGACACGGAACACTGAAGCTTTCTTT.

The CDR3 DNA is TGCACCGCGGGACAGGGGGCAAAGGAGCAGTACTTC. Its translation: CTAGQGAKEQYF. This sequence joins TRBV29-1 and TRBJ2-7, with 12 nucleotides matching TRBD1. From germline, CDR1 is SQVTM and CDR2 ANQGSEA. The CDR3 consists of 12 residues.

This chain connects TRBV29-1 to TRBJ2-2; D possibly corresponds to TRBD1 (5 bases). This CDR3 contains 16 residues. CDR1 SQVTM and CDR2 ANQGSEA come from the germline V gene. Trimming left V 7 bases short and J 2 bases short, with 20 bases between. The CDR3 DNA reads TGCAGCGCCAAAGGAGCAGGGAAGACCAACACCGGGGAGCTGTTTTTT. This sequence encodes CSAKGAGKTNTGELFF.

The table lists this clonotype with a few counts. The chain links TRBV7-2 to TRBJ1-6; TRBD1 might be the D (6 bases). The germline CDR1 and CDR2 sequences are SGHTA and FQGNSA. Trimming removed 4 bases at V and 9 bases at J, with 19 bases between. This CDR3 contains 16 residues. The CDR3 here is CASSYRGGGGRSPLHF. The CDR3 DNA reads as TGTGCCAGCAGCTACCGAGGCGGGGGCGGACGTTCACCCCTCCACTTT. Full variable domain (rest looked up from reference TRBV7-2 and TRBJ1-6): GAGVSQSPSNKVTEKGKDVELRCDPISGHTALYWYRQSLGQGLEFLIYFQGNSAPDKSGLPSDRFSAERTGGSVSTLTIQRTQQEDSAVYLCASSYRGGGGRSPLHFGNGTRLTVT.

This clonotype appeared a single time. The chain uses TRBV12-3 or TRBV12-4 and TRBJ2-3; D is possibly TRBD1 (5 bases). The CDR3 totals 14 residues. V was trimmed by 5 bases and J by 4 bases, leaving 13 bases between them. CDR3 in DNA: TGTGCCAGCAGTGTCCAGGGCCCCGCAGATACGCAGTATTTT. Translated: CASSVQGPADTQYF.

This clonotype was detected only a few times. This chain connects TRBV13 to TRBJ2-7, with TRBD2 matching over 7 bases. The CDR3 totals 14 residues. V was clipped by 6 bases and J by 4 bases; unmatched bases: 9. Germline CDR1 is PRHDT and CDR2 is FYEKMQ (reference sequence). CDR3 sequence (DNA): TGTGCCAGCAGTTTTTGGGGTAGCGGGTACGAGCAGTACTTC. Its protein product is CASSFWGSGYEQYF.

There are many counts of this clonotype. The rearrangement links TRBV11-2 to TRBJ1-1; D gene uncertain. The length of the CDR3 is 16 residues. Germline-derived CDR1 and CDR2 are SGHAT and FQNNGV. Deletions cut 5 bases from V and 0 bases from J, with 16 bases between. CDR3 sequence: CASSPPPGFMNTEAFF. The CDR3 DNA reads TGTGCCAGCAGCCCCCCGCCGGGGTTCATGAACACTGAAGCTTTCTTT.

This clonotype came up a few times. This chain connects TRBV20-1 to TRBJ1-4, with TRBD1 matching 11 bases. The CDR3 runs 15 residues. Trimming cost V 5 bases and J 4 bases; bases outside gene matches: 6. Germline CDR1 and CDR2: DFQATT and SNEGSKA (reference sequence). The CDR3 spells CSAGQGAGINEKLFF. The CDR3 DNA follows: TGCAGTGCTGGACAGGGGGCCGGGATTAATGAAAAACTGTTTTTT.

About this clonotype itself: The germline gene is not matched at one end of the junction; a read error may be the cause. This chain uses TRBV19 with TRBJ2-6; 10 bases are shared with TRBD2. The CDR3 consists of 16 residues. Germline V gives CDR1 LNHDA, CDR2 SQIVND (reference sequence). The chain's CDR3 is CASTPSGGSGTNVLTF. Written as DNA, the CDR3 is TGTGCCAGTACCCCTAGCGGGGGCTCTGGGACCAACGTCCTGACTTTC.

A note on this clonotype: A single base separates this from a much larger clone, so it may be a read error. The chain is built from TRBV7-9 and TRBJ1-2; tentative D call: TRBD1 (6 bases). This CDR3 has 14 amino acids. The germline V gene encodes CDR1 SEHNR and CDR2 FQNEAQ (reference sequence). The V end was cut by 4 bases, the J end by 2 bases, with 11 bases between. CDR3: CASSSYRDNYGYTF. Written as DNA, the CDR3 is TGTGCCAGCAGCTCGTACAGGGACAACTATGGCTACACCTTC.

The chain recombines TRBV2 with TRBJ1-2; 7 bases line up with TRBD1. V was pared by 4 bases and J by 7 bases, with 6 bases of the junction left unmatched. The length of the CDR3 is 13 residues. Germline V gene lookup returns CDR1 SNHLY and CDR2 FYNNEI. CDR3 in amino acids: CASSVDRRGGYTF. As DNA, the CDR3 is TGTGCCAGCAGTGTGGACAGGCGCGGTGGCTACACCTTC.

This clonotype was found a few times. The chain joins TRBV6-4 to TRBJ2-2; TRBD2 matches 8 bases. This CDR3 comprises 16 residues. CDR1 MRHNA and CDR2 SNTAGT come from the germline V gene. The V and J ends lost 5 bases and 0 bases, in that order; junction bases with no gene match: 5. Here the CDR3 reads CASSYSGNANTGELFF. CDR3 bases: TGTGCCAGCAGTTATAGCGGGAACGCGAACACCGGGGAGCTGTTTTTT.

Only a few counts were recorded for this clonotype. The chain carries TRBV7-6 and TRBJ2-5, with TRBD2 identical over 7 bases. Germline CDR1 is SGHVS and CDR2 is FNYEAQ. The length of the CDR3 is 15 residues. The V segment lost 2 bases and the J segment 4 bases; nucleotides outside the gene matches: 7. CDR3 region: CASSLNSGGAETQYF. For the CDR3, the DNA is TGTGCCAGCAGCTTAAATTCGGGGGGTGCAGAGACCCAGTACTTC.

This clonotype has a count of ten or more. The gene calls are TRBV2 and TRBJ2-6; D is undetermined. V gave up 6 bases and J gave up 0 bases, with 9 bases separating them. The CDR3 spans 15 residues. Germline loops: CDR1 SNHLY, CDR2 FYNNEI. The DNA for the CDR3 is TGTGCCAGCAGACAACAGAGCTCTGGGGCCAACGTCCTGACTTTC. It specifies CASRQQSSGANVLTF.